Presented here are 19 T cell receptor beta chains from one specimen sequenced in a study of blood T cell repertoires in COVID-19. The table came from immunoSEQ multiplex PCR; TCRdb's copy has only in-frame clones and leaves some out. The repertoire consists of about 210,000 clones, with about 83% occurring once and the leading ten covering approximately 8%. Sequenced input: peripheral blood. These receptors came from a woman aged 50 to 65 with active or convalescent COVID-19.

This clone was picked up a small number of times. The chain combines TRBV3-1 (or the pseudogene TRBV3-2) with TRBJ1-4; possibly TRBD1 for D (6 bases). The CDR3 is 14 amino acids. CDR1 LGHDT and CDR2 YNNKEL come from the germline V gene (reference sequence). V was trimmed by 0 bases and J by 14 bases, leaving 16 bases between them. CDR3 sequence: CASSQDARGFFLFF. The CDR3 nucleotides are TGTGCCAGCAGCCAAGACGCGAGGGGGTTCTTCCTGTTTTTT.

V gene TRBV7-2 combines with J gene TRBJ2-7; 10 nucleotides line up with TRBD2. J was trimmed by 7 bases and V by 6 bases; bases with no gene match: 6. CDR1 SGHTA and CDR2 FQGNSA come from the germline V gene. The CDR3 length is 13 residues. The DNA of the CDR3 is TGTGCCAGCAGGGGTAGCGGGGGGAGGGAGCAGTACGTC. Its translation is CASRGSGGREQYV.

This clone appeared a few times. The CDR3 DNA sequence: TGTGTCGCTAGCGGCCCTTACAATGAGCAGTTCTTC. This translates into CVASGPYNEQFF. The chain joins TRBV6-5 to TRBJ2-1; 7 bases match TRBD2. This CDR3 contains 12 residues. CDR1 and CDR2 from the germline V gene are MNHEY and SVGAGI.

The DNA of the CDR3 is TGTGCCAGCAGTATAGCGGGAGAGGCGTCAGATACGCAGTATTTT. Its translation is CASSIAGEASDTQYF. The rearrangement uses TRBV28 and TRBJ2-3, with TRBD2 identical over 9 bases. V gave up 5 bases and J gave up 4 bases; unmatched junction bases: 7. Germline CDR1 reads MDHEN; CDR2 reads SYDVKM. CDR3 length: 15 residues.

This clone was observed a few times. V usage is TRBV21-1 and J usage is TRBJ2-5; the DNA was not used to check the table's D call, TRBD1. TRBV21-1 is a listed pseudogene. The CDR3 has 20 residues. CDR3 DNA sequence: TGTGCCAGCAGCGAGTATTCATCCCGGGACAGGGAAATTGGGATGGAGACCCAGTACTTC. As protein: CASSEYSSRDREIGMETQYF.

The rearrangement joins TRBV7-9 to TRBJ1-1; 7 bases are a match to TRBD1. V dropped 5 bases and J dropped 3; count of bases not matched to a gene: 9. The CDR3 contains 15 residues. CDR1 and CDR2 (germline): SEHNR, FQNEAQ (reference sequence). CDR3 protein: CASSKQMTGYTEAFF. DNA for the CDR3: TGTGCCAGCAGCAAACAGATGACAGGGTACACTGAAGCTTTCTTT.

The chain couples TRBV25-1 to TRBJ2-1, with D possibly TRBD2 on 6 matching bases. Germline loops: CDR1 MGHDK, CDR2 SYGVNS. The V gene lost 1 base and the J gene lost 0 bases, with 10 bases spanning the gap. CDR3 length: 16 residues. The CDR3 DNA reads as TGTGCCAGCAGTGAATCAATGGAGGGCTCCTACAATGAGCAGTTCTTC. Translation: CASSESMEGSYNEQFF.

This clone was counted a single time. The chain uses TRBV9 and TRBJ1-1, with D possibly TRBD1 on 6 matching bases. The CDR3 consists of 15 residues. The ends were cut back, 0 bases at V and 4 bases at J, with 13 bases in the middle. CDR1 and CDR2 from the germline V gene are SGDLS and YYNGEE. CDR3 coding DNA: TGTGCCAGCAGCGTAGGACAGGTAATGAGCACTGAAGCTTTCTTT. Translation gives CASSVGQVMSTEAFF.

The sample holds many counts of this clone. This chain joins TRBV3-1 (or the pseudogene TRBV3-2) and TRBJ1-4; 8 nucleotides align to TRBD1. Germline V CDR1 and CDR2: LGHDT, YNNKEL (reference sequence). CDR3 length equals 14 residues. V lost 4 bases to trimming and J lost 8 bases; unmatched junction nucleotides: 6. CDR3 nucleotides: TGTGCCAGCAGCCCCGGACAGGGCGGCGAAAAACTGTTTTTT. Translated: CASSPGQGGEKLFF.

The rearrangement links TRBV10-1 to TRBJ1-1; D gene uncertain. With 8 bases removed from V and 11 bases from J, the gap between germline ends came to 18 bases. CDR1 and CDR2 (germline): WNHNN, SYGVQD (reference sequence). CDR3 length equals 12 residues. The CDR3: CASSDATTRAFF. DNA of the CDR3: TGCGCCAGCTCCGACGCCACAACGAGGGCTTTCTTT.

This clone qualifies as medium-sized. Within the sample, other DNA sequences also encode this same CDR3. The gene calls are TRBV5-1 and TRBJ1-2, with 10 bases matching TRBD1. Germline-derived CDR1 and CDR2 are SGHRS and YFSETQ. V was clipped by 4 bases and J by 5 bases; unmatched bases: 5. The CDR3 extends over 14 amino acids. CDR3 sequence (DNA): TGCGCCAGCAGCCGGCCGGGACAGGGGTATGGCTACACCTTC. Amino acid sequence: CASSRPGQGYGYTF.

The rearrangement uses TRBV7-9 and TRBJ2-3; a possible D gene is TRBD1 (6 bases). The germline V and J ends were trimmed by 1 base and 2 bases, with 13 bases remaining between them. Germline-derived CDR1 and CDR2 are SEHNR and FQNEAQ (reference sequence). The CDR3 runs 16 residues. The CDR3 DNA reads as TGTGCCAGCAGCTTAGGTTGGGGGCGGGTCACAGATACGCAGTATTTT. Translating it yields CASSLGWGRVTDTQYF.

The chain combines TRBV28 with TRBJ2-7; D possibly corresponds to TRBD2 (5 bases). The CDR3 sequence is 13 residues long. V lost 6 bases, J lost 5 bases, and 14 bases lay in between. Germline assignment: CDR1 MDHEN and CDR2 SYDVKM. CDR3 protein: CASREVFVHEQYF. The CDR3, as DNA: TGTGCCAGCAGGGAGGTTTTCGTACACGAGCAGTACTTC.

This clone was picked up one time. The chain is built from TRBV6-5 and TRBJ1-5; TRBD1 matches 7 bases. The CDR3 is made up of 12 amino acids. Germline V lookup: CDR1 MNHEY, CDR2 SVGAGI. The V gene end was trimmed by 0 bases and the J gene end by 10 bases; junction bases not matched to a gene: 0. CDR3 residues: CASSYSGGPQHF. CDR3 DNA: TGTGCCAGCAGTTACTCAGGGGGCCCCCAGCATTTT.

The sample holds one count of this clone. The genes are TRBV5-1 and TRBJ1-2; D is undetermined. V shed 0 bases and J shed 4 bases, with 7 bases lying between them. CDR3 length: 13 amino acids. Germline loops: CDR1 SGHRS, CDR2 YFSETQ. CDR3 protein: CASSLATSYGYTF. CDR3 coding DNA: TGCGCCAGCAGCTTGGCGACAAGCTATGGCTACACCTTC.

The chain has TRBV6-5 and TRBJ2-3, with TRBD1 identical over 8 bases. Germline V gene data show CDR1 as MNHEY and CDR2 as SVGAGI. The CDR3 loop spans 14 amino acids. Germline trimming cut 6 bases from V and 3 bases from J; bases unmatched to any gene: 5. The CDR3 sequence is CASRQGAWTDTQYF. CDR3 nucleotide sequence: TGTGCCAGCAGGCAGGGGGCTTGGACAGATACGCAGTATTTT.

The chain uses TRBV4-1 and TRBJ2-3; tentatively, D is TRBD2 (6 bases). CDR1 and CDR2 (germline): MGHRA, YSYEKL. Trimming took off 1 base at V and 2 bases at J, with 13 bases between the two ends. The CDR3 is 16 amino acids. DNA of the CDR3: TGCGCCAGCAGCCAAGTGGGCGGGGTCTCCACAGATACGCAGTATTTT. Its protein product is CASSQVGGVSTDTQYF.

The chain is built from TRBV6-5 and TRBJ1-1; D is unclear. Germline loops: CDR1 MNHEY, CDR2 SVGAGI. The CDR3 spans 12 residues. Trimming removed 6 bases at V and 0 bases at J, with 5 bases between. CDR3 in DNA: TGTGCCAGCAGCCGTATGAACACTGAAGCTTTCTTT. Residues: CASSRMNTEAFF.

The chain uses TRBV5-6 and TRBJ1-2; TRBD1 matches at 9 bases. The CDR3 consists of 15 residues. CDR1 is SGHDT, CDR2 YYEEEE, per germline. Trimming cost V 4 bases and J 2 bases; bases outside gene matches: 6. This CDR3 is CASSPVQGANYGYTF. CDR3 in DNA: TGTGCCAGCAGCCCAGTACAGGGGGCCAACTATGGCTACACCTTC.